Each of the 20 T cell receptor beta chains below was sequenced from the same sample in a study of CD8+ T cells in alopecia areata. Treatment here: oral pan-JAK inhibitor, 5-10 mg twice daily. In each case, RNA was isolated and then reverse transcribed into cDNA as the sequencing template. Data came from immunoSEQ multiplex PCR; TCRdb stores just in-frame clones and leaves some out. The data hold about 200,000 clones, with 64% observed a single time. The specimen was CD4+ T cells sorted from blood, collected at week 4, from a patient treated with tofacitinib. The receptors derive from a human donor with alopecia areata.

The V gene is TRBV29-1, the J gene TRBJ2-5; TRBD2 agrees at 9 bases. V trimming: 4 bases; J trimming: 0 bases; junction bases outside the gene matches: 15. Germline assignment: CDR1 SQVTM and CDR2 ANQGSEA. The CDR3 length is 18 residues. In nucleotides, the CDR3 is TGCAGCGTTGGTCGAATAGCGGGGGACTATAGGTACCAAGAGACCCAGTACTTC. Its translation: CSVGRIAGDYRYQETQYF. Drawing the rest from reference TRBV29-1 and TRBJ2-5, the complete variable domain is SAVISQKPSRDICQRGTSLTIQCQVDSQVTMMFWYRQQPGQSLTLIATANQGSEATYESGFVIDKFPISRPNLTFSTLTVSNMSPEDSSIYLCSVGRIAGDYRYQETQYFGPGTRLLVL.

A few counts support this clone. CDR3 protein: CAWSANGIGQPQHF. The DNA for the CDR3 is TGTGCCTGGAGTGCCAACGGGATCGGGCAGCCCCAGCATTTT. The chain joins TRBV30 to TRBJ1-5; D uncertain. Germline CDR1 is GTSNPN and CDR2 is SVGIG (reference sequence). V lost 1 base and J lost 7, with 14 bases in between. The CDR3 runs to 14 residues.

The chain recombines TRBV15 with TRBJ1-6; D is undetermined. The CDR3 runs to 15 residues. V lost 0 bases to trimming and J lost 9 bases, with 12 bases between them. The germline CDR1 and CDR2 sequences are LNHNV and YYDKDF (reference sequence). Here the CDR3 DNA reads TGTGCCACCAGCAGAGATTTGGGATCGGGTTCACCCCTCCACTTT. It codes for CATSRDLGSGSPLHF.

The chain employs TRBV5-6 and TRBJ2-1; D is unclear. The V gene's germline CDR1 is SGHDT and CDR2 YYEEEE. The CDR3 is made up of 13 amino acids. The V and J ends lost 1 base and 8 bases respectively, with 10 bases between them. CDR3 protein: CASSLRTFDEQFF. The CDR3 bases are TGTGCCAGCAGCTTGAGGACCTTCGATGAGCAGTTCTTC.

V usage is TRBV30 and J usage is TRBJ1-5; possible D gene TRBD1, 5 bases. The V and J ends lost 1 base and 7 bases respectively, with 20 bases between them. In germline, CDR1 is GTSNPN, CDR2 SVGIG (reference sequence). The CDR3 sequence is 16 residues long. DNA of the CDR3: TGTGCCTGGAGTGACCCCATCGGGACCTACGGACAGCCCCAGCATTTT. It encodes CAWSDPIGTYGQPQHF.

On this clone: At one end the junction does not follow the germline gene, possibly because of a read error. The chain uses TRBV29-1 and TRBJ2-3; D may be TRBD1 or TRBD2 (7 bases each). CDR3 length: 16 residues. Germline V gene lookup returns CDR1 SQVTM and CDR2 ANQGSEA. Written as DNA, the CDR3 is TGCAGCGTTGAAGATATATCGTGGGAGGGGGACAGTTTTAGGTTTTTT. Translated: CSVEDISWEGDSFRFF.

A few counts support this clone. The chain has TRBV7-2 and TRBJ2-1; TRBD2 is a possible D gene (7 bases). Germline V gene data show CDR1 as SGHTA and CDR2 as FQGNSA. The ends were cut back, 0 bases at V and 8 bases at J, with 14 bases in the middle. There are 15 residues in the CDR3. This chain's CDR3 is CASSLAGGARYEQFF. The DNA for the CDR3 is TGTGCCAGCAGCTTAGCTGGGGGGGCCCGCTATGAGCAGTTCTTC. The full variable domain, rest sourced from reference TRBV7-2 and TRBJ2-1, is GAGVSQSPSNKVTEKGKDVELRCDPISGHTALYWYRQSLGQGLEFLIYFQGNSAPDKSGLPSDRFSAERTGGSVSTLTIQRTQQEDSAVYLCASSLAGGARYEQFFGPGTRLTVL.

About this clone itself: Other DNA sequences in the sample encode the same CDR3. The chain uses TRBV30 and TRBJ1-2; D not certain. Per the germline V gene, CDR1 is GTSNPN and CDR2 is SVGIG (reference sequence). CDR3 size: 12 residues. V was clipped by 0 bases and J by 4 bases, with 6 bases between them. The CDR3 reads CAWSVPGYGYTF. CDR3 DNA: TGTGCCTGGAGTGTCCCAGGCTATGGCTACACCTTC.

A few counts support this clone. V and J are TRBV30 and TRBJ1-4, with TRBD1 matching over 7 bases. CDR1 and CDR2 (germline): GTSNPN, SVGIG (reference sequence). The CDR3 is 13 amino acids. Unmatched junction bases numbered 6, after V lost 3 bases and J lost 8 bases. CDR3 coding DNA: TGTGCCTGGAGCCTCCTGGGACAGGAAAAACTGTTTTTT. It translates to CAWSLLGQEKLFF.

This chain joins TRBV19 and TRBJ1-5; the D is unclear. V lost 3 bases and J lost 2, with 8 bases in between. The germline gives CDR1 LNHDA, CDR2 SQIVND (reference sequence). The CDR3 totals 14 residues. The CDR3 DNA reads as TGTGCCAGTAGTATCCGTTCCGGCAATCAGCCCCAGCATTTT. Protein sequence: CASSIRSGNQPQHF. Full variable domain (rest looked up from reference TRBV19 and TRBJ1-5): DGGITQSPKYLFRKEGQNVTLSCEQNLNHDAMYWYRQDPGQGLRLIYYSQIVNDFQKGDIAEGYSVSREKKESFPLTVTSAQKNPTAFYLCASSIRSGNQPQHFGDGTRLSIL.

The V and J genes are TRBV6-7 and TRBJ2-2; D gene unclear. TRBV6-7 is identified as an open reading frame with a role that is uncertain. CDR3 length: 12 amino acids. V lost 5 bases, J lost 6 bases, and 7 bases lay in between. The CDR3 loop reads CASSPRAGELFF. In DNA form, the CDR3 reads TGTGCCAGCAGTCCCCGTGCCGGGGAGCTGTTTTTT.

The chain recombines TRBV13 with TRBJ2-5; perhaps TRBD2 as D (5 bases). V shed 5 bases and J shed 4 bases, with 11 bases lying between them. Looked up from germline, CDR1 is PRHDT and CDR2 is FYEKMQ (reference sequence). This CDR3 region has 13 residues. The CDR3 protein is CASSQDWRETQYF. CDR3 sequence (DNA): TGTGCCAGCAGCCAGGACTGGAGAGAGACCCAGTACTTC.

With regard to this clone: One base away lies a much larger clone, so this may be a sequencing read error. The V and J genes are TRBV5-6 and TRBJ1-2, with D possibly TRBD1 on 5 matching bases. CDR1 and CDR2 (germline): SGHDT, YYEEEE. The CDR3 loop spans 13 amino acids. Trimming left V 0 bases short and J 2 bases short, with 5 bases between. Here the CDR3 DNA reads TGTGCCAGCAGCTTGGGACAGAACTATGGCTACACCTTC. Its protein is CASSLGQNYGYTF.

The chain links TRBV29-1 to TRBJ1-2; TRBD1 is a possible D gene (6 bases). Deletions cut 6 bases from V and 2 bases from J, with 7 bases between. CDR1 and CDR2 from the germline V gene are SQVTM and ANQGSEA. The CDR3 extends over 11 amino acids. CDR3 nucleotide sequence: TGCAGCGTCGGACAGAACTATGGCTACACCTTC. Translated, it gives CSVGQNYGYTF.

V is TRBV5-1 and J is TRBJ1-5; no clear D gene. Between the trimmed V and J ends, which lost 1 base and 5 bases, there was a span of 7 bases. CDR1 is SGHRS, CDR2 YFSETQ, per germline. The CDR3 covers 13 residues. CDR3 sequence: CASSLSPDQPQHF. The CDR3 bases are TGCGCCAGCAGCTTGTCTCCGGATCAGCCCCAGCATTTT.

In nucleotides, the CDR3 is TGTGCCAGCAGCCAAACCGCCTACGAGCAGTACTTC. Translated, it gives CASSQTAYEQYF. The genes are TRBV16 and TRBJ2-7, with D hard to call. V gave up 2 bases and J gave up 2 bases, with 4 bases separating them. The CDR3 is made up of 12 amino acids. Germline lookup yields CDR1 KGHSY and CDR2 FQNENV. Combining the CDR3 with reference TRBV16 and TRBJ2-7 gives the whole variable domain GEEVAQTPKHLVRGEGQKAKLYCAPIKGHSYVFWYQQVLKNEFKFLISFQNENVFDETGMPKERFSAKCLPNSPCSLEIQATKLEDSAVYFCASSQTAYEQYFGPGTRLTVT.

This sequence joins TRBV7-9 and TRBJ2-2; D is undetermined. Germline V lookup: CDR1 SEHNR, CDR2 FQNEAQ (reference sequence). The CDR3 consists of 13 residues. Trimming shortened V by 3 bases and J by 9 bases, and 11 bases separated the two germline ends. The CDR3 loop is CASSLVRSRELFF. The CDR3 DNA reads TGTGCCAGCAGCTTGGTGAGAAGCCGGGAGCTGTTTTTT.

This clone was detected only a few times. V is TRBV30 and J is TRBJ1-6, with D perhaps TRBD1 (5 bases). Trimming left V 2 bases short and J 2 bases short, with 7 bases between. Germline values: CDR1 GTSNPN, CDR2 SVGIG (reference sequence). The CDR3 is made up of 14 amino acids. Here the CDR3 reads CAWSMGAYNSPLHF. In DNA, the CDR3 is TGTGCCTGGAGTATGGGGGCCTATAATTCACCCCTCCACTTT.

This clone was observed a handful of times. The sample contains more than one DNA sequence encoding this CDR3. The V call is TRBV7-2, the J call TRBJ1-5, with a possible D match to TRBD1 (5 bases). This CDR3 spans 13 amino acids. From germline, CDR1 is SGHTA and CDR2 FQGNSA. Trimming removed 5 bases at V and 5 bases at J, with 10 bases between. The CDR3 nucleotides read TGTGCCAGCAGCGTAAGGGGAGATCAGCCCCAGCATTTT. Protein sequence: CASSVRGDQPQHF.

This clone was recorded a few times. The rearrangement links TRBV29-1 to TRBJ1-1, with 8 bases lining up with TRBD1. The V gene end was trimmed by 7 bases and the J gene end by 8 bases; junction bases not matched to a gene: 3. Germline V gene lookup returns CDR1 SQVTM and CDR2 ANQGSEA. The CDR3 consists of 10 residues. The CDR3 spells CSARDREAFF. CDR3 DNA: TGCAGCGCCAGGGACAGGGAAGCTTTCTTT.